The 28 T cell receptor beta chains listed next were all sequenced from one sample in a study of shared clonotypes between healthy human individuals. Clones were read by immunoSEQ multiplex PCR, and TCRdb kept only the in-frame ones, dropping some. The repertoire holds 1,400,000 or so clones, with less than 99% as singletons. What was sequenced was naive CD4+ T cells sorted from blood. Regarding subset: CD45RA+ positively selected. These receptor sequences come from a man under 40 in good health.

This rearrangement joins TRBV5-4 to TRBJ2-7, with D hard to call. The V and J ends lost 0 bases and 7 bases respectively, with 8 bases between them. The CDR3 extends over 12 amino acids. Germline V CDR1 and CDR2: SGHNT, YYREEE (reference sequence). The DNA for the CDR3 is TGTGCCAGCAGCTTGGACGTAGGGGAGCAGTACTTC. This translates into CASSLDVGEQYF.

CDR3 sequence: CASSSNRGALRMGSYEQYF. The CDR3 DNA reads as TGCGCCAGCAGCTCTAACCGGGGGGCCCTTAGGATGGGCTCCTACGAGCAGTACTTC. V gene TRBV5-1 combines with J gene TRBJ2-7; the D gene is possibly TRBD2 (7 bases). Germline V gene sequence: CDR1 SGHRS, CDR2 YFSETQ. This CDR3 is built from 19 residues. The V gene lost 3 bases and the J gene lost 0 bases, with 25 bases spanning the gap.

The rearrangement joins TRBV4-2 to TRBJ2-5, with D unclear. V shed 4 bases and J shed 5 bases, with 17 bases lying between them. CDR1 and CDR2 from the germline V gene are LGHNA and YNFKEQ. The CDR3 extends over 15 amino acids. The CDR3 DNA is TGTGCCAGCAGCCCGAAAGACGGGTTTCGGGAGACCCAGTACTTC. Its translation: CASSPKDGFRETQYF.

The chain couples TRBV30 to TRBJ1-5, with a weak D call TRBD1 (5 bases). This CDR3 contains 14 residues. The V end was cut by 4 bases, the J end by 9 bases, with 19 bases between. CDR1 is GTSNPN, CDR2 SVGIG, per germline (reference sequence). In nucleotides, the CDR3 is TGTGCCTGGAAACCTTTCGGGGGAGGTGGGCCCCAGCATTTT. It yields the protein CAWKPFGGGGPQHF.

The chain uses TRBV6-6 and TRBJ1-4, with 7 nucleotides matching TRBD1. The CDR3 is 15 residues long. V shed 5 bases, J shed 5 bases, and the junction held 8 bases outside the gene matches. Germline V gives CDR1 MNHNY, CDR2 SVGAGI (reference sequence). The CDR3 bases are TGTGCCAGCAGTGGACAGGACAGCTCAAATGAAAAACTGTTTTTT. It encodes CASSGQDSSNEKLFF.

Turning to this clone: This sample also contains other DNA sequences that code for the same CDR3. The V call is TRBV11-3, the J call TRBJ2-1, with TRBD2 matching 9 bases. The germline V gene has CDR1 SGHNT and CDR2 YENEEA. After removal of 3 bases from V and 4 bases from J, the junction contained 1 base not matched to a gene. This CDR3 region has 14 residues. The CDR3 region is CASSLAGGYNEQFF. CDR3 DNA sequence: TGTGCCAGCAGCTTGGCGGGAGGGTACAATGAGCAGTTCTTC.

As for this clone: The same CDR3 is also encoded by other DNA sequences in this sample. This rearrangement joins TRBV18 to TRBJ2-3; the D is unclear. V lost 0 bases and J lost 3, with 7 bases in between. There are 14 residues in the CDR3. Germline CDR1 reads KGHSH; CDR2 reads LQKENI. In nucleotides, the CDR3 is TGTGCCAGCTCACCACCGAGTCAGACAGATACGCAGTATTTT. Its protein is CASSPPSQTDTQYF.

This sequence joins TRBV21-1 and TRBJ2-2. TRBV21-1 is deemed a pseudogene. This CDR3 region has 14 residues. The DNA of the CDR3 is TGTGCCAGCAGCAAAAGGGAGAACACCGGGGAGCTGTTTTTT. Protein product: CASSKRENTGELFF.

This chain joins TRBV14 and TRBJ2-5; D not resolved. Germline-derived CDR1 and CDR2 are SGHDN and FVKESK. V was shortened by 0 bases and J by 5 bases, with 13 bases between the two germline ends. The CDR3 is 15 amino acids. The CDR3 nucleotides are TGTGCCAGCAGCCAAGAACAACTCCCGTATGAGACCCAGTACTTC. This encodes CASSQEQLPYETQYF.

This CDR3 reads CASSLGGSALVGTEAFF. CDR3 sequence (DNA): TGTGCCAGCAGCTTAGGGGGGTCGGCCCTGGTCGGCACTGAAGCTTTCTTT. The chain is built from TRBV11-2 and TRBJ1-1, with a weak D call TRBD1 (5 bases). This CDR3 is 17 amino acids long. The V gene lost 1 base and the J gene lost 4 bases, with 19 bases spanning the gap. The germline CDR1 and CDR2 sequences are SGHAT and FQNNGV.

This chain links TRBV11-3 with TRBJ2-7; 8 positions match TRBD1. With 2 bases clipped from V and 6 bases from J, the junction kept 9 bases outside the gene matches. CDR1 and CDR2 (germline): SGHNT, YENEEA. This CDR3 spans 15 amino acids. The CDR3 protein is CASSLLAGGDTEQYF. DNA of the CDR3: TGTGCCAGCAGCTTACTGGCAGGGGGCGATACCGAGCAGTACTTC. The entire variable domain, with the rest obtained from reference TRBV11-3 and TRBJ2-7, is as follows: EAGVVQSPRYKIIEKKQPVAFWCNPISGHNTLYWYLQNLGQGPELLIRYENEEAVDDSQLPKDRFSAERLKGVDSTLKIQPAELGDSAVYLCASSLLAGGDTEQYFGPGTRLTVT.

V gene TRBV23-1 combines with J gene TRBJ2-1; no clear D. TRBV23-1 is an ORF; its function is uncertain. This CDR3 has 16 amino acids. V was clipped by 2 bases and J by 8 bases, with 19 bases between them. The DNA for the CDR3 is TGCGCCAGCAGTCAAGGCTCGAATAATTCATTTTATGAGCAGTTCTTC. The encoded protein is CASSQGSNNSFYEQFF.

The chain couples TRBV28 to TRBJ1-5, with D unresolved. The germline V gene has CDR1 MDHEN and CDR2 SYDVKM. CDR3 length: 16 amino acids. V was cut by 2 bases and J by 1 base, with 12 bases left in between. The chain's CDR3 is CASSLIRGGSNQPQHF. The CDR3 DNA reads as TGTGCCAGCAGTTTAATAAGAGGCGGGAGCAATCAGCCCCAGCATTTT.

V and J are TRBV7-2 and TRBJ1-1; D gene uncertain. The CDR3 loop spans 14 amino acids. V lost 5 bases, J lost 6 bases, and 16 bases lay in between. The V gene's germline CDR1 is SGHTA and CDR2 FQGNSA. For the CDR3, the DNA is TGTGCCAGCAGCCTCACCCCGAATTACTCTGAAGCTTTCTTT. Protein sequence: CASSLTPNYSEAFF.

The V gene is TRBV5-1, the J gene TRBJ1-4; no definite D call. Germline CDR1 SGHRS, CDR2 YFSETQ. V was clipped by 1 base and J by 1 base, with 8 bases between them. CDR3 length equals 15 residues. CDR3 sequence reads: CASSLWAGTNEKLFF. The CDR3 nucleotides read TGCGCCAGCAGCTTGTGGGCAGGAACTAATGAAAAACTGTTTTTT.

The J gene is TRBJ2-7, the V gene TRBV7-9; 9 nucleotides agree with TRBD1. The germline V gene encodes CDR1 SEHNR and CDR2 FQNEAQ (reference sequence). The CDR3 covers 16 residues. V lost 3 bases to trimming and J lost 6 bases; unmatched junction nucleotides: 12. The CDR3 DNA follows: TGTGCCAGCAGCTTTTTCACGACAGGGGGATCCAGCGAGCAGTACTTC. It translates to CASSFFTTGGSSEQYF.

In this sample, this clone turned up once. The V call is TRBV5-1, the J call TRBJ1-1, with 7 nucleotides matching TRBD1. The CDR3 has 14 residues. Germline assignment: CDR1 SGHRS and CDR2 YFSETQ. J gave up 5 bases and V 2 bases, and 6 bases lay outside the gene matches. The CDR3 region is CASSFVGRGTEAFF. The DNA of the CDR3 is TGCGCCAGCAGCTTCGTGGGCAGGGGGACTGAAGCTTTCTTT.

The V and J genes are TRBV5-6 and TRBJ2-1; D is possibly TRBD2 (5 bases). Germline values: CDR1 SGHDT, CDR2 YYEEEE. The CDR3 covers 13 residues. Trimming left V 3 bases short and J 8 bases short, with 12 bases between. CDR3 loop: CASSSKRRDEQFF. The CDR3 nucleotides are TGTGCCAGCAGCTCCAAAAGGCGGGATGAGCAGTTCTTC.

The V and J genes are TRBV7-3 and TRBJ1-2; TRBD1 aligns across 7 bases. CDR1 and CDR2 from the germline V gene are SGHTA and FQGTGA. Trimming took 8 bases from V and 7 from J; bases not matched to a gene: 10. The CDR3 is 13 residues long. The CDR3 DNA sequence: TGTGCCAGCGGGGTGCAGGGGGTTGGTGGCTACACCTTC. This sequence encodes CASGVQGVGGYTF.

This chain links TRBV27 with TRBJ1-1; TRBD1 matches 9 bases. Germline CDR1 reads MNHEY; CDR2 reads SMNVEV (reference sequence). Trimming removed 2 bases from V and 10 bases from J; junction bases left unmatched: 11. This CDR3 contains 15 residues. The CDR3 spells CASSLSGQGRLGAFF. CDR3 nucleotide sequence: TGTGCCAGCAGTTTAAGTGGACAGGGGAGACTCGGAGCTTTCTTT.

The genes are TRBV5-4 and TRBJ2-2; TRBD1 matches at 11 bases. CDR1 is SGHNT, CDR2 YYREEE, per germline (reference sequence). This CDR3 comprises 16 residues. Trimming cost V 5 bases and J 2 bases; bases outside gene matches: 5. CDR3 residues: CASRRTGGENTGELFF. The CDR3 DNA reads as TGTGCCAGCAGACGGACAGGGGGCGAAAACACCGGGGAGCTGTTTTTT.

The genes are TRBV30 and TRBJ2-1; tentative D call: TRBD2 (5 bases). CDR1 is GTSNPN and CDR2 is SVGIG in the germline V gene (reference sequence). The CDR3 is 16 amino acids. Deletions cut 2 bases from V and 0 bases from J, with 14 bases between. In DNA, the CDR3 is TGTGCCTGGAGTCCAGGCCCGGGGAGCTCCTACAATGAGCAGTTCTTC. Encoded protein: CAWSPGPGSSYNEQFF.

The CDR3 spells CACGLPLETQYF. CDR3 sequence (DNA): TGTGCGTGTGGACTTCCCCTGGAGACCCAGTACTTC. The chain employs TRBV5-4 and TRBJ2-5; D may be TRBD2 (5 bases). CDR1 and CDR2 (germline): SGHNT, YYREEE (reference sequence). This CDR3 spans 12 amino acids.

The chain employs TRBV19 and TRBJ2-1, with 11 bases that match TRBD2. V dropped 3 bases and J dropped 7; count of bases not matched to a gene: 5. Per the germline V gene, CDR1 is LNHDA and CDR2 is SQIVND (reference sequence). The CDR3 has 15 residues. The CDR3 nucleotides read TGTGCCAGTAGTATTACTAGCGGGAGCGATAATGAGCAGTTCTTC. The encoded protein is CASSITSGSDNEQFF.

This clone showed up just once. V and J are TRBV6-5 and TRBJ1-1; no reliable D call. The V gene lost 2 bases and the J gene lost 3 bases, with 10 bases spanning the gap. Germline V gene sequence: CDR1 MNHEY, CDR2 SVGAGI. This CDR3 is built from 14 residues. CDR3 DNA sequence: TGTGCCAGCAGTTACAACAGTAGAGACACTGAAGCTTTCTTT. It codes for CASSYNSRDTEAFF.

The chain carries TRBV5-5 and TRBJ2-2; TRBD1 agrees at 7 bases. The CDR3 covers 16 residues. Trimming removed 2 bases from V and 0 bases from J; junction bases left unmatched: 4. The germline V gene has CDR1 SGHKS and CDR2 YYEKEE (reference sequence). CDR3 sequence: CASSFSGTANTGELFF. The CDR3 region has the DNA TGTGCCAGCAGCTTCTCCGGGACAGCGAACACCGGGGAGCTGTTTTTT.

CDR3 coding DNA: TGTGCCAGCAGCCCTGGACTACCCAGAATATACGGTGAGCAGTTCTTC. This encodes CASSPGLPRIYGEQFF. The genes are TRBV11-2 and TRBJ2-1; a weak D match, TRBD2 (6 bases). Looked up from germline, CDR1 is SGHAT and CDR2 is FQNNGV. V lost 5 bases and J lost 9, with 23 bases in between. There are 16 residues in the CDR3. Based on the CDR3 plus reference TRBV11-2 and TRBJ2-1, the full variable domain is EAGVAQSPRYKIIEKRQSVAFWCNPISGHATLYWYQQILGQGPKLLIQFQNNGVVDDSQLPKDRFSAERLKGVDSTLKIQPAKLEDSAVYLCASSPGLPRIYGEQFFGPGTRLTVL.

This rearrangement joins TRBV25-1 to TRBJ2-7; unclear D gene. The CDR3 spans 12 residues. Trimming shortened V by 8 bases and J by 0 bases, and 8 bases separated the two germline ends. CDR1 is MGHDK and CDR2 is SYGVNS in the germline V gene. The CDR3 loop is CASEGFSYEQYF. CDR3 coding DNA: TGTGCCAGCGAAGGATTCTCCTACGAGCAGTACTTC.